The 13 T cell receptor beta chains below were found in one sample sequenced in a study of T cell repertoires in cytomegalovirus infection. TCRdb recomputed calls from the reads with MiXCR, one row per CDR3 protein. The sample has 60,000 to 80,000 distinct CDR3 sequences; about 19% are singletons. No antigens are known for them. The source was CD8+ T cells from cultured PBMCs, collected from culture after CMV antigen stimulation. Every receptor here comes from a human donor in good health (CMV status not recorded). Some clones in this sample may be carry-over from other donors' samples.

The chain has TRBV15 and TRBJ2-1, with D possibly being TRBD1 (7 bases). This CDR3 is 15 amino acids long. The V end lost 4 bases, the J end lost 8 bases, and 18 bases lay between the germline ends. CDR1 and CDR2 from the germline V gene are LNHNV and YYDKDF (reference sequence). The CDR3 region has the DNA TGTGCCACCAGCATTGCAGGGGGGTCAGTGGATGAGCAGTTCTTC. This encodes CATSIAGGSVDEQFF.

V gene TRBV4-1 combines with J gene TRBJ2-5; perhaps TRBD1 as D (6 bases). Looked up from germline, CDR1 is MGHRA and CDR2 is YSYEKL. The V gene lost 4 bases and the J gene lost 1 base, with 13 bases spanning the gap. The CDR3 totals 15 residues. The CDR3 reads CASSRELGAQETQYF. The CDR3, as DNA: TGCGCCAGCAGCCGGGAATTGGGGGCCCAAGAGACCCAGTACTTC.

This clonotype occurred a few times. The CDR3 nucleotides are TGCGCCAGCAGCCAAGAGTCCGAACAGGTCTACGAGCAGTACTTC. Protein sequence: CASSQESEQVYEQYF. V is TRBV4-1 and J is TRBJ2-7; weak D call: TRBD1 (5 bases). Germline assignment: CDR1 MGHRA and CDR2 YSYEKL. This CDR3 contains 15 residues. Deletions cut 0 bases from V and 3 bases from J, with 12 bases between.

This clonotype was detected once. The CDR3 bases are TGCAGTGCTGGGGGGGGGGGCCGGAACACTGAAGCTTTCTTT. Protein: CSAGGGGRNTEAFF. The rearrangement joins TRBV20-1 to TRBJ1-1; D may be TRBD1 (6 bases). Germline V gives CDR1 DFQATT, CDR2 SNEGSKA (reference sequence). V lost 5 bases and J 1 base, leaving 14 bases between the germline ends. This CDR3 spans 14 amino acids.

By share, this clonotype counts as large. The V and J genes are TRBV3-1 and TRBJ2-3; D is possibly TRBD1 or TRBD2 (5 bases each). V was cut by 0 bases and J by 0 bases, with 10 bases left in between. There are 16 residues in the CDR3. Germline V lookup: CDR1 LGHDT, CDR2 YNNKEL (reference sequence). The CDR3 DNA is TGTGCCAGCAGCCAAGATATCTGGGGGAGCACAGATACGCAGTATTTT. It specifies CASSQDIWGSTDTQYF.

This clonotype occurred a few times. The rearrangement uses TRBV6-5 and TRBJ2-1, with 9 positions matching TRBD2. Looked up from germline, CDR1 is MNHEY and CDR2 is SVGAGI. Losses at the gene ends were 2 bases for V and 5 bases for J; bases not matched to a gene: 10. The CDR3 length is 17 residues. CDR3 sequence reads: CASSYRIGTSSHNEQFF. Written as DNA, the CDR3 is TGTGCCAGCAGTTACCGGATCGGGACTAGCAGTCACAATGAGCAGTTCTTC.

This clonotype has ten or more counts. This rearrangement joins TRBV7-2 to TRBJ1-2; possible D gene TRBD1, 6 bases. Germline CDR1 reads SGHTA; CDR2 reads FQGNSA. The V end was cut by 3 bases, the J end by 4 bases, with 9 bases between. The CDR3 length is 13 residues. The CDR3 reads CASSLLTGYGYTF. CDR3 nucleotides: TGTGCCAGCAGCTTGTTGACAGGCTATGGCTACACCTTC.

The chain recombines TRBV24-1 with TRBJ1-1; perhaps TRBD1 as D (5 bases). Germline V gene sequence: CDR1 KGHDR, CDR2 SFDVKD. The CDR3 runs 12 residues. With 5 bases removed from V and 6 bases from J, the gap between germline ends came to 9 bases. Here the CDR3 reads CATSGSGAEAFF. CDR3 DNA: TGTGCCACCAGTGGGTCGGGGGCTGAAGCTTTCTTT.

This clonotype has only a few counts. The chain links TRBV4-1 to TRBJ2-7; D is perhaps TRBD1 or TRBD2 (5 bases each). The V and J ends lost 3 bases and 6 bases respectively, with 15 bases between them. Germline lookup yields CDR1 MGHRA and CDR2 YSYEKL. The CDR3 covers 14 residues. The CDR3: CASSQGTRAAEQYF. CDR3 DNA: TGCGCCAGCAGCCAGGGGACCCGGGCGGCCGAGCAGTACTTC.

This chain connects TRBV12-3 or TRBV12-4 to TRBJ2-7; D might be TRBD2 (7 bases). V was shortened by 1 base and J by 0 bases, with 10 bases between the two germline ends. The CDR3 runs to 15 residues. In DNA, the CDR3 is TGTGCCAGCAGTTTAGGCGGGGGCCTCTCCTACGAGCAGTACTTC. Its translation is CASSLGGGLSYEQYF.

This clonotype was detected only a few times. The genes are TRBV6-6 and TRBJ2-7, with D possibly TRBD1 on 6 matching bases. This CDR3 region has 12 residues. V lost 5 bases and J 1 base, leaving 6 bases between the germline ends. Germline V gene sequence: CDR1 MNHNY, CDR2 SVGAGI (reference sequence). Here the CDR3 reads CASSQGSYEQYF. The CDR3, as DNA: TGTGCCAGCAGTCAGGGGTCCTACGAGCAGTACTTC.

The V and J genes are TRBV4-1 and TRBJ2-3; 9 nucleotides match TRBD1. In germline, CDR1 is MGHRA, CDR2 YSYEKL. V lost 0 bases, J lost 2 bases, and 3 bases stayed unmatched. The CDR3 is made up of 16 amino acids. The chain's CDR3 is CASSQEQGASTDTQYF. The CDR3 nucleotides are TGCGCCAGCAGCCAAGAACAGGGGGCGTCCACAGATACGCAGTATTTT.

The DNA for the CDR3 is TGTGCCAGCAGCCGGGCAGGGTCGGCCCAGCATTTT. Its translation is CASSRAGSAQHF. The rearrangement joins TRBV7-9 to TRBJ1-5; TRBD1 is a possible D gene (5 bases). The germline V and J ends were trimmed by 5 bases and 11 bases, with 13 bases remaining between them. Per germline, CDR1 SEHNR and CDR2 FQNEAQ (reference sequence). The CDR3 spans 12 residues.